Given below is one T cell receptor beta chain in context. Profiled with immunoSEQ multiplex PCR; TCRdb holds only in-frame clones, not every one. This sample has 95,000 to 100,000 clones, with around 87% found just once. Trimming removed 7 bases from V and 6 bases from J; junction bases left unmatched: 4. The CDR3 covers 12 residues. Germline CDR1 and CDR2: ENHRY and SYGVKD. This specimen belongs to a study of blood T cell repertoires in COVID-19. Study-level background: Collection of acute and convalescent COVID-19 samples took place in the United States, Italy and Spain.

The TCR was taken from a woman aged 25 to 45 with acute or convalescent COVID-19. Sequencing was performed on peripheral blood. The V and J genes are TRBV10-3 and TRBJ2-3; the match to TRBD2 covers 7 bases. The DNA of the CDR3 is TGTGCCATCAAGCGGGACTCTGATACGCAGTATTTT. Residues: CAIKRDSDTQYF.